Sequencing of this T cell receptor beta chain was carried out in a study of T cells in Graves' hyperthyroidism and ophthalmopathy. RNA transcripts yielded amplified TCR beta CDR3 regions. Researchers ran a first-round RT-PCR on the TCR CDR3 using the HTBI primer set. TCRdb reprocessed the multiplex PCR reads via MiXCR and lists one record per CDR3 protein. Counted here are around 600,000 distinct CDR3 sequences, 12% to 15% occurring once; the ten biggest clones make up around 7%. Whole-study findings and limits: In blood, most of the thyroid clonotypes expanded above 0.001 were also present. Before onset, by a median of about six months, the model predicted ophthalmopathy.

Fresh peripheral blood, less than 11 ml of it, supplied the PBMCs. This clonotype came up a few times. Its antigen is unidentified. Trimming removed 1 base at V and 4 bases at J, with 24 bases between. The CDR3 extends over 19 amino acids. Germline CDR1 SGDLS, CDR2 YYNGEE. The receptor was derived from a woman between 18 and 29 years old with Graves' ophthalmopathy. The chain employs TRBV9 and TRBJ1-3; tentative D call: TRBD1 (6 bases). The sample consisted of blood. The CDR3 coding sequence is TGTGCCAGCAGCGTAAGTGTACGGGACAACGATCCTTCAGGAAACACCATATATTTT. Translating it yields CASSVSVRDNDPSGNTIYF.